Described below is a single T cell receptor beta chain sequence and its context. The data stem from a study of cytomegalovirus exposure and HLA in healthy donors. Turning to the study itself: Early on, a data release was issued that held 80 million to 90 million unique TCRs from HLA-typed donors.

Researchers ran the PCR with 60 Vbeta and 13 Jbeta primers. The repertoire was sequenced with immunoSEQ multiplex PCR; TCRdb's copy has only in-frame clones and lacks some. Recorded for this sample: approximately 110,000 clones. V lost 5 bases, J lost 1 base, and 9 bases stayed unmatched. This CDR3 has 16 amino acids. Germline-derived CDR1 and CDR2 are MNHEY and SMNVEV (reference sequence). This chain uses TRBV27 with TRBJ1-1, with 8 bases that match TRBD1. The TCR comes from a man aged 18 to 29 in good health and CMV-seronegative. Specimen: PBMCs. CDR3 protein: CASSLRQGRKNTEAFF. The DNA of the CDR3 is TGTGCCAGCAGTCTCCGACAGGGGAGAAAGAACACTGAAGCTTTCTTT.